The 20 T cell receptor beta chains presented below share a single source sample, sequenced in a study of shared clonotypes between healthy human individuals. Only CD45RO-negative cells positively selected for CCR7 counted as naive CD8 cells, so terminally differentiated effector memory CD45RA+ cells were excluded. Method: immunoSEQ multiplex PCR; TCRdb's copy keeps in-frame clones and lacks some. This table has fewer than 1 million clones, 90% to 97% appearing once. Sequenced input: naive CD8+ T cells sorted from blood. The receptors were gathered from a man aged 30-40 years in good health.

CDR3 loop: CASSVERVRGAFF. As DNA, the CDR3 is TGTGCCAGCAGCGTCGAGAGGGTCAGGGGCGCTTTCTTT. V usage is TRBV7-9 and J usage is TRBJ1-1; tentative D call: TRBD1 (6 bases). Germline V CDR1 and CDR2: SEHNR, FQNEAQ (reference sequence). The CDR3 has 13 amino acids. V lost 5 bases and J 11 bases, leaving 18 bases between the germline ends. The whole variable domain, remainder taken from reference TRBV7-9 and TRBJ1-1, is DTGVSQNPRHKITKRGQNVTFRCDPISEHNRLYWYRQTLGQGPEFLTYFQNEAQLEKSRLLSDRFSAERPKGSFSTLEIQRTEQGDSAMYLCASSVERVRGAFFGQGTRLTVV.

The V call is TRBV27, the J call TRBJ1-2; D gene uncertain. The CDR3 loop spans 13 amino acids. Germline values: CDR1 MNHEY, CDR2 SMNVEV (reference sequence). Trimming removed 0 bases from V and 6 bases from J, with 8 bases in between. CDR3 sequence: CASSLSPGNGYTF. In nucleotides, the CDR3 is TGTGCCAGCAGTTTATCCCCGGGGAATGGCTACACCTTC.

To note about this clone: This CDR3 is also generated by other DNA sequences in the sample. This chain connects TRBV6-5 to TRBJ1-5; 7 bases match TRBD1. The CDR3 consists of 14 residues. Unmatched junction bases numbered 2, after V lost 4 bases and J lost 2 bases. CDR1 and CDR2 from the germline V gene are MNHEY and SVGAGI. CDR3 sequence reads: CASSSGQGNQPQHF. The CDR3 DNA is TGTGCCAGCAGTTCCGGACAGGGCAATCAGCCCCAGCATTTT.

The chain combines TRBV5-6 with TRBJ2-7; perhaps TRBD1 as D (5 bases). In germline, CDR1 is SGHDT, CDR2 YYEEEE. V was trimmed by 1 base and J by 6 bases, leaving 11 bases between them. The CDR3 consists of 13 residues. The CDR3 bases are TGTGCCAGCAGCTTGACCAGGGTGCCCGAGCAGTACTTC. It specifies CASSLTRVPEQYF.

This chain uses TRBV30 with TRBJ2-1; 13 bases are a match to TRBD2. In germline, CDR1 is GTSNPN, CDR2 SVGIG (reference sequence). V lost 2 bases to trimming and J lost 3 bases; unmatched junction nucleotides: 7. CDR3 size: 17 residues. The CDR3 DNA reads TGTGCCTGGAGTTTTGGACTAGCGGGAGTGGTCTACAATGAGCAGTTCTTC. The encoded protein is CAWSFGLAGVVYNEQFF.

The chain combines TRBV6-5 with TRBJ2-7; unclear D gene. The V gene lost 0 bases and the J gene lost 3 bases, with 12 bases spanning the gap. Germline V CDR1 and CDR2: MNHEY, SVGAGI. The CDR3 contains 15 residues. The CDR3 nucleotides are TGTGCCAGCAGTTACTCGAAGAGCTTACTCTACGAGCAGTACTTC. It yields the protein CASSYSKSLLYEQYF.

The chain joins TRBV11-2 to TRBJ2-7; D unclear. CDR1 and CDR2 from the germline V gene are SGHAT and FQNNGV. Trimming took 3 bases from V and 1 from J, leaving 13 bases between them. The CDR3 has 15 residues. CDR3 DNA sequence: TGTGCCAGCAGCTTTAGAGTCTTCGGATCCTACGAGCAGTACTTC. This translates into CASSFRVFGSYEQYF.

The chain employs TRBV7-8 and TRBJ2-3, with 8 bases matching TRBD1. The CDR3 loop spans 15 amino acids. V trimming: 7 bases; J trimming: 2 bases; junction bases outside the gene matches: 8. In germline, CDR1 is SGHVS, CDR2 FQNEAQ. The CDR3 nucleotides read TGTGCCAGCAAAGACAGGGGTGGGTACACAGATACGCAGTATTTT. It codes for CASKDRGGYTDTQYF.

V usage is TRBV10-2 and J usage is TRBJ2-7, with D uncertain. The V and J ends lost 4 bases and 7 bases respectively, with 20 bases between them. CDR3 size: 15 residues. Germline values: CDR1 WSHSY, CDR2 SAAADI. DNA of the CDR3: TGCGCCAGCAGTGTCGGCCCAGGAGCCTATGGAGAGCAGTACTTC. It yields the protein CASSVGPGAYGEQYF.

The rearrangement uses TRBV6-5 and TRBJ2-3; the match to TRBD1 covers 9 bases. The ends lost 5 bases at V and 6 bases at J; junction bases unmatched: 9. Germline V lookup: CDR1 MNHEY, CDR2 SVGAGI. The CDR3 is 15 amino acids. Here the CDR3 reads CASSKGDREVDTQYF. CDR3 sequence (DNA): TGTGCCAGCAGTAAAGGGGACAGGGAAGTGGATACGCAGTATTTT.

DNA for the CDR3: TGTGCCAGTAGTATAGTGACAGGTAGCAATCAGCCCCAGCATTTT. Translating gives CASSIVTGSNQPQHF. This chain links TRBV19 with TRBJ1-5; a weak D match, TRBD1 (6 bases). The ends were cut back, 1 base at V and 0 bases at J, with 7 bases in the middle. Germline CDR1 is LNHDA and CDR2 is SQIVND (reference sequence). The CDR3 contains 15 residues.

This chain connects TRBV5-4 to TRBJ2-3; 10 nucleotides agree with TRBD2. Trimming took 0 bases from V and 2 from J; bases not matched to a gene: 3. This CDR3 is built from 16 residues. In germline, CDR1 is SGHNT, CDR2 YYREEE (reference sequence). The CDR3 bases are TGTGCCAGCAGCTTGGCTAGCGGGAGTTTCACAGATACGCAGTATTTT. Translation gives CASSLASGSFTDTQYF.

CDR3 nucleotide sequence: TGTGCCAGCAGCCCAGGCCTGTTATACGGCTACACCTTC. Translation: CASSPGLLYGYTF. V and J are TRBV28 and TRBJ1-2; D gene ambiguous. The germline CDR1 and CDR2 sequences are MDHEN and SYDVKM. The V gene lost 6 bases and the J gene lost 8 bases, with 16 bases spanning the gap. The CDR3 loop spans 13 amino acids.

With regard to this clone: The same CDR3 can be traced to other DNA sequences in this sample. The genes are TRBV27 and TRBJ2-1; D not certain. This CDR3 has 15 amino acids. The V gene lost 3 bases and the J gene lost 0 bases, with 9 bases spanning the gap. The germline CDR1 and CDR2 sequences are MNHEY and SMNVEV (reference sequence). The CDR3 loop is CASSLDGSSYNEQFF. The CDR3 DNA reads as TGTGCCAGCAGTTTGGACGGAAGCTCCTACAATGAGCAGTTCTTC.

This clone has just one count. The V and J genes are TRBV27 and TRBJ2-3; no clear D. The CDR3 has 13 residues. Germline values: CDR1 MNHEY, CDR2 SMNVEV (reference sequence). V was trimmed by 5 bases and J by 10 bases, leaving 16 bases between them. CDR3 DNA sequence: TGTGCCAGCAGTCGGAGCCGGGCCCAGGCGCAGTATTTT. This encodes CASSRSRAQAQYF.

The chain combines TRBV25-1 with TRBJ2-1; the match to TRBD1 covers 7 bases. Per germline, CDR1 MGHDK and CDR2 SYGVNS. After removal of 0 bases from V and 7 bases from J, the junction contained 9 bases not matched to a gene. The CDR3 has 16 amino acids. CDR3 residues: CASSEYEGALRNEQFF. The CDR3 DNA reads TGTGCCAGCAGTGAATATGAGGGGGCGCTCCGGAATGAGCAGTTCTTC.

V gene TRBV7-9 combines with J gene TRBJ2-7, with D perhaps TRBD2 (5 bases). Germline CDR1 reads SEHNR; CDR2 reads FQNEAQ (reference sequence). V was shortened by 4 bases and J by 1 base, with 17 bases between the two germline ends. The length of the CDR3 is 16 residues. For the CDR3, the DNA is TGTGCCAGCAGCTCCCCGAGAGGGTTAAGGTCCTACGAGCAGTACTTC. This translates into CASSSPRGLRSYEQYF. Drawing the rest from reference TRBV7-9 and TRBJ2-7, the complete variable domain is DTGVSQNPRHKITKRGQNVTFRCDPISEHNRLYWYRQTLGQGPEFLTYFQNEAQLEKSRLLSDRFSAERPKGSFSTLEIQRTEQGDSAMYLCASSSPRGLRSYEQYFGPGTRLTVT.

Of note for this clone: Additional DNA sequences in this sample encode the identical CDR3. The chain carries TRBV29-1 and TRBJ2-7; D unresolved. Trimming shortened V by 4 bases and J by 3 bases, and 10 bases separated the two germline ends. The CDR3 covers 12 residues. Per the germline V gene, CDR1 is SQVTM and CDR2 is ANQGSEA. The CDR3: CSVASLGYEQYF. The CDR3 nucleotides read TGCAGCGTTGCCTCGTTAGGCTACGAGCAGTACTTC.

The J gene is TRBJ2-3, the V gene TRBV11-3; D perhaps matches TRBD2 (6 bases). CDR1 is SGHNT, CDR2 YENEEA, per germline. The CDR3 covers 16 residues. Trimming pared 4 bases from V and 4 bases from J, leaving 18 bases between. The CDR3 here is CASSSRGSRDSDTQYF. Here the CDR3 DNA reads TGTGCCAGCAGCTCCCGGGGTTCGCGGGACTCAGATACGCAGTATTTT.

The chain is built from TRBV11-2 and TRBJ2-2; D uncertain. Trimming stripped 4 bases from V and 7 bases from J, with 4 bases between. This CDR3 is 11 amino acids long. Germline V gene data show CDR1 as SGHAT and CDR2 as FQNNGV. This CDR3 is CASSSYGELFF. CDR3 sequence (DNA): TGTGCCAGCAGCTCATACGGGGAGCTGTTTTTT.